This TCR beta chain was captured in a study of blood T cell repertoires in COVID-19. Study-level information: Specimens from acute and convalescent COVID-19 originated in the United States, Italy and Spain. T cells, B-cell-depleted T cells, or PBMCs supplied cDNA or gDNA.

Study processing details: Counts of nucleated cells, estimated from reference gene primer amplification, were obtained. Using immunoSEQ multiplex PCR, the repertoire was profiled, and TCRdb retains in-frame clones only, with some absent. D and trimming were read from the DNA, whereas the V and J calls and clone size are those reported in that table. Of around 320,000 clones in the sample, roughly 87% were seen once. This CDR3 region has 15 residues. The V gene end was trimmed by 4 bases and the J gene end by 0 bases; junction bases not matched to a gene: 5. Germline CDR1 and CDR2: SGHNT and YYREEE (reference sequence).

This clonotype was obtained from a man between 18 and 29 years old with active or convalescent COVID-19. Sequencing was carried out using peripheral blood. The chain recombines TRBV5-4 with TRBJ1-2, with 8 bases lining up with TRBD1. The CDR3 DNA reads TGTGCCAGCAGCCCCCTACAGGGGGCTAACTATGGCTACACCTTC. It specifies CASSPLQGANYGYTF.